The 14 T cell receptor beta chains listed next were all sequenced from one sample in a study of shared T cell receptors in the human thymus. TCRdb's table, derived via immunoSEQ multiplex PCR, lists solely in-frame clones and lacks some. The data contain about 380,000 clones, just under 95% of them singletons. The sample was thymocytes. These receptors were obtained from a human donor.

This clone was seen more than once but under ten times. CDR3 loop: CASRETGQRSRGYTF. CDR3 bases: TGTGCCAGCAGGGAAACGGGACAAAGGTCGCGAGGCTACACCTTC. The genes are TRBV5-4 and TRBJ1-2; possible D gene TRBD1, 6 bases. V was pared by 5 bases and J by 8 bases, with 22 bases between. Germline CDR1 SGHNT, CDR2 YYREEE (reference sequence). The CDR3 has 15 amino acids.

The chain joins TRBV28 to TRBJ2-7, with D unclear. The CDR3 sequence is 12 residues long. V was cut by 3 bases and J by 6 bases, with 9 bases left in between. The germline V gene encodes CDR1 MDHEN and CDR2 SYDVKM. The CDR3 coding sequence is TGTGCCAGCAGTTTTCGTCTCGTCGAGCAGTACTTC. This sequence encodes CASSFRLVEQYF.

The chain joins TRBV19 to TRBJ1-5; D is unclear. The germline V and J ends were trimmed by 5 bases and 1 base, with 12 bases remaining between them. Germline CDR1 LNHDA, CDR2 SQIVND (reference sequence). The CDR3 runs to 15 residues. The CDR3 loop is CASSSRGGSNQPQHF. The CDR3 nucleotides are TGTGCCAGTAGTTCCCGGGGAGGGAGCAATCAGCCCCAGCATTTT.

The V and J genes are TRBV5-6 and TRBJ1-5; 7 bases match TRBD1. J gave up 5 bases and V 4 bases, and 9 bases lay outside the gene matches. This CDR3 region has 15 residues. Germline V gives CDR1 SGHDT, CDR2 YYEEEE. The CDR3 loop reads CASSLTTGIDQPQHF. The DNA for the CDR3 is TGTGCCAGCAGCCTGACGACAGGGATCGATCAGCCCCAGCATTTT.

This chain connects TRBV6-4 to TRBJ2-1; TRBD2 agrees at 9 bases. CDR1 is MRHNA, CDR2 SNTAGT, per germline. V shed 8 bases and J 2 bases; nucleotides not matched to a gene: 4. The CDR3 has 14 amino acids. The CDR3 region has the DNA TGTGCCAGCGGCGGGAGGGCCCCCTACAATGAGCAGTTCTTC. Residues: CASGGRAPYNEQFF.

The chain uses TRBV7-9 and TRBJ2-3, with TRBD2 matching over 7 bases. The CDR3 spans 14 residues. J was trimmed by 5 bases and V by 5 bases; bases with no gene match: 7. CDR1 and CDR2 (germline): SEHNR, FQNEAQ (reference sequence). This CDR3 reads CASSRGEKGDTQYF. For the CDR3, the DNA is TGTGCCAGCAGCCGGGGGGAGAAGGGAGATACGCAGTATTTT.

This sequence joins TRBV2 and TRBJ2-1; 7 bases line up with TRBD1. V shed 6 bases and J 2 bases; nucleotides not matched to a gene: 7. CDR3 size: 15 residues. Germline assignment: CDR1 SNHLY and CDR2 FYNNEI. CDR3 loop: CASRGIDRAYNEQFF. CDR3 coding DNA: TGTGCCAGCAGGGGGATAGACAGGGCCTACAATGAGCAGTTCTTC.

J is TRBJ2-1 and V is TRBV7-9; 9 bases line up with TRBD2. The CDR3 is 14 amino acids. The junction had 6 bases not matched to a gene; V was cut back by 3 bases and J by 9 bases. Germline CDR1 SEHNR, CDR2 FQNEAQ (reference sequence). CDR3 protein: CASSFAGTSCEQFF. The DNA for the CDR3 is TGTGCCAGCAGCTTTGCCGGGACTAGCTGTGAGCAGTTCTTC.

This chain links TRBV28 with TRBJ2-5, with a possible D match to TRBD1 (6 bases). Trimming took 4 bases from V and 5 from J, leaving 11 bases between them. The CDR3 runs 13 residues. CDR1 MDHEN and CDR2 SYDVKM come from the germline V gene. CDR3: CASSSTGSETQYF. For the CDR3, the DNA is TGTGCCAGCAGTTCTACAGGGTCGGAGACCCAGTACTTC.

The chain is built from TRBV19 and TRBJ2-1, with a weak D call TRBD2 (6 bases). The CDR3 spans 13 residues. V lost 6 bases and J lost 9, with 15 bases in between. CDR1 is LNHDA and CDR2 is SQIVND in the germline V gene (reference sequence). Here the CDR3 DNA reads TGTGCCAGTAGGAAACGGGAGAGAGGTGAGCAGTTCTTC. As protein: CASRKRERGEQFF.

The V gene is TRBV12-5, the J gene TRBJ2-5; D perhaps matches TRBD2 (5 bases). The CDR3 runs 16 residues. Germline assignment: CDR1 LGHNT and CDR2 FRNRAP. V lost 0 bases and J lost 4, with 15 bases in between. The CDR3 coding sequence is TGTGCTAGTGGTTTGGTACTCGGGGAGTGGATAGAGACCCAGTACTTC. This sequence encodes CASGLVLGEWIETQYF.

The DNA for the CDR3 is TGTGCCAGCACTCAAACTAGCGGGAATGAGCAGTTCTTC. Its translation is CASTQTSGNEQFF. The chain is built from TRBV28 and TRBJ2-1, with 9 bases lining up with TRBD2. CDR3 length: 13 amino acids. V dropped 7 bases and J dropped 7; count of bases not matched to a gene: 5. The germline gives CDR1 MDHEN, CDR2 SYDVKM.

This chain joins TRBV28 and TRBJ1-1; D ambiguous. The V gene's germline CDR1 is MDHEN and CDR2 SYDVKM. The ends were cut back, 4 bases at V and 3 bases at J, with 12 bases in the middle. The CDR3 spans 14 residues. This chain's CDR3 is CASSSIRADTEAFF. The CDR3 DNA sequence: TGTGCCAGCAGTTCAATAAGGGCGGACACTGAAGCTTTCTTT.

The rearrangement links TRBV28 to TRBJ2-5; 8 bases line up with TRBD2. CDR1 is MDHEN, CDR2 SYDVKM, per germline. CDR3 length equals 16 residues. The V gene end was trimmed by 1 base and the J gene end by 2 bases; junction bases not matched to a gene: 6. As DNA, the CDR3 is TGTGCCAGCAGTTTATTGCGGACTAGCCCTCAAGAGACCCAGTACTTC. The encoded protein is CASSLLRTSPQETQYF.